This TCR beta chain was identified in a study of cytomegalovirus exposure and HLA in healthy donors. The germline CDR1 and CDR2 sequences are MGHRA and YSYEKL. Trimming left V 0 bases short and J 5 bases short, with 24 bases between. The CDR3 sequence is 19 residues long. 13 Jbeta primers and 60 Vbeta primers were used for the PCR. Using immunoSEQ multiplex PCR, the repertoire was profiled, and TCRdb retains in-frame clones only, with some absent. Among some 190,000 clones, just over 75% were seen once, and the ten largest hold roughly 1.5%. The sequence was collected from a man between 18 and 35 years old in good health and CMV-seronegative. Sequenced: PBMCs. V is TRBV4-1 and J is TRBJ2-3, with D possibly TRBD2 on 7 matching bases. The CDR3 loop is CASSQDNSLAGAEGDTQYF. The DNA for the CDR3 is TGCGCCAGCAGCCAAGACAATTCCCTGGCGGGGGCCGAGGGAGATACGCAGTATTTT.